Presented here are 30 T cell receptor beta chains from one specimen sequenced in a study of cytomegalovirus exposure and HLA in healthy donors. Repertoires were generated with immunoSEQ multiplex PCR, while TCRdb's copy carries only in-frame clones and drops some. Among roughly 100,000 clones listed, approximately 94% were seen once. Source material: PBMCs. These receptors all stem from a woman aged 18 to 35 in good health and CMV-seronegative.

The rearrangement joins TRBV4-3 to TRBJ2-1, with D maybe TRBD2 (6 bases). Germline-derived CDR1 and CDR2 are LGHNA and YSLEER. The CDR3 totals 15 residues. V was clipped by 4 bases and J by 0 bases, with 10 bases between them. The CDR3 reads CASSPTRSSYNEQFF. The CDR3 nucleotides read TGCGCCAGCAGCCCGACTAGGAGCTCCTACAATGAGCAGTTCTTC.

This chain uses TRBV11-3 with TRBJ2-1, with D possibly being TRBD2 (5 bases). The V end lost 7 bases, the J end lost 1 base, and 11 bases lay between the germline ends. Germline V CDR1 and CDR2: SGHNT, YENEEA. This CDR3 comprises 14 residues. The chain's CDR3 is CASNPSGSYNEQFF. The CDR3 region has the DNA TGTGCCAGCAACCCGTCGGGGTCCTACAATGAGCAGTTCTTC.

The sample holds one count of this clone. The CDR3, as DNA: TGTGCCTGGAAAGAATCCGGGCCCGAGGGTAATGAGCAGTTCTTC. Its translation: CAWKESGPEGNEQFF. The V call is TRBV30, the J call TRBJ2-1, with a tentative D call TRBD2 (5 bases). CDR3 length: 15 residues. The V end lost 4 bases, the J end lost 7 bases, and 20 bases lay between the germline ends. Germline-derived CDR1 and CDR2 are GTSNPN and SVGIG (reference sequence). Full variable domain (remainder filled in from reference TRBV30 and TRBJ2-1): SQTIHQWPATLVQPVGSPLSLECTVEGTSNPNLYWYRQAAGRGLQLLFYSVGIGQISSEVPQNLSASRPQDRQFILSSKKLLLSDSGFYLCAWKESGPEGNEQFFGPGTRLTVL.

This rearrangement joins TRBV2 to TRBJ1-2, with 11 bases identical to TRBD1. The V gene end was trimmed by 6 bases and the J gene end by 0 bases; junction bases not matched to a gene: 12. Germline-derived CDR1 and CDR2 are SNHLY and FYNNEI. This CDR3 region has 18 residues. For the CDR3, the DNA is TGTGCCAGCAGCGAAACTTGGACAGGGGGCCCTACTAACTATGGCTACACCTTC. This gives the protein CASSETWTGGPTNYGYTF.

V usage is TRBV18 and J usage is TRBJ1-5, with D unclear. Per germline, CDR1 KGHSH and CDR2 LQKENI. The CDR3 covers 15 residues. The V gene lost 3 bases and the J gene lost 4 bases, with 13 bases spanning the gap. The CDR3 bases are TGTGCCAGCTCACCCCAGTCCTTACCGAATCAGCCCCAGCATTTT. Protein product: CASSPQSLPNQPQHF.

The V and J genes are TRBV14 and TRBJ2-2; the D gene is possibly TRBD1 (6 bases). The CDR3 is 13 residues long. The V and J ends lost 6 bases and 5 bases respectively, with 10 bases between them. The V gene's germline CDR1 is SGHDN and CDR2 FVKESK. The CDR3 loop is CASSAQGTGELFF. As DNA, the CDR3 is TGTGCCAGCAGTGCACAGGGAACCGGGGAGCTGTTTTTT.

The chain employs TRBV7-3 and TRBJ1-5; 8 positions agree with TRBD1. The CDR3 runs to 14 residues. V shed 7 bases and J 5 bases; nucleotides not matched to a gene: 7. In germline, CDR1 is SGHTA, CDR2 FQGTGA. DNA for the CDR3: TGTGCCAGCACCCGCGACAGGGGCGATCAGCCCCAGCATTTT. Translating gives CASTRDRGDQPQHF.

The rearrangement links TRBV7-2 to TRBJ1-1, with TRBD1 matching over 9 bases. This CDR3 contains 18 residues. CDR1 SGHTA and CDR2 FQGNSA come from the germline V gene. J gave up 5 bases and V 5 bases, and 18 bases lay outside the gene matches. Written as DNA, the CDR3 is TGTGCCAGCAGCCCGCTATGGGGACAGGGAAAATTGGGGACTGAAGCTTTCTTT. This sequence encodes CASSPLWGQGKLGTEAFF.

The V gene is TRBV5-4, the J gene TRBJ2-1, with 11 bases matching TRBD2. In germline, CDR1 is SGHNT, CDR2 YYREEE (reference sequence). With V trimmed by 0 bases and J by 6 bases, 2 bases remained unmatched. The CDR3 contains 15 residues. The CDR3 region has the DNA TGTGCCAGCAGCTTGGGACTAGCGGGACTCAATGAGCAGTTCTTC. Encoded protein: CASSLGLAGLNEQFF.

The chain joins TRBV9 to TRBJ1-6, with a possible D match to TRBD1 (5 bases). V was pared by 4 bases and J by 0 bases, with 23 bases between. The CDR3 extends over 20 amino acids. Germline CDR1 reads SGDLS; CDR2 reads YYNGEE. CDR3 nucleotide sequence: TGTGCCAGCAGCTCGCAGCCGTCGGGGGGAAGGGGCTCCTATAATTCACCCCTCCACTTT. It yields the protein CASSSQPSGGRGSYNSPLHF.

This clone was seen only once. This chain joins TRBV6-6 and TRBJ1-5; 8 bases are shared with TRBD1. Germline lookup yields CDR1 MNHNY and CDR2 SVGAGI (reference sequence). V gave up 5 bases and J gave up 6 bases; unmatched junction bases: 6. CDR3 size: 14 residues. CDR3 residues: CASSLGRGLQPQHF. The CDR3 DNA reads TGTGCCAGCAGTCTTGGCAGGGGGCTTCAGCCCCAGCATTTT.

The chain employs TRBV5-1 and TRBJ1-2; a possible D gene is TRBD1 (5 bases). This CDR3 has 13 residues. Trimming removed 1 base at V and 4 bases at J, with 8 bases between. Germline loops: CDR1 SGHRS, CDR2 YFSETQ. The CDR3 protein is CASSLYGGYGYTF. The CDR3 DNA follows: TGCGCCAGCAGCTTGTACGGGGGCTATGGCTACACCTTC.

This chain joins TRBV27 and TRBJ1-5; the D gene is possibly TRBD1 (5 bases). Germline CDR1 reads MNHEY; CDR2 reads SMNVEV (reference sequence). Trimming stripped 6 bases from V and 7 bases from J, with 16 bases between. This CDR3 is 14 amino acids long. The CDR3 DNA follows: TGTGCCAGCAGCGACAGCTTCATAGGGCAGCCCCAGCATTTT. It codes for CASSDSFIGQPQHF.

V gene TRBV27 combines with J gene TRBJ1-1; 9 bases are a match to TRBD1. V shed 7 bases and J 0 bases; nucleotides not matched to a gene: 9. The CDR3 has 16 residues. The germline CDR1 and CDR2 sequences are MNHEY and SMNVEV (reference sequence). DNA for the CDR3: TGTGCCAGCATCACAGGGGGCATAGAAATGAACACTGAAGCTTTCTTT. This codes for CASITGGIEMNTEAFF.

The rearrangement joins TRBV2 to TRBJ2-1; 9 nucleotides match TRBD2. The CDR3 covers 13 residues. The germline CDR1 and CDR2 sequences are SNHLY and FYNNEI. Trimming cost V 4 bases and J 7 bases; bases outside gene matches: 2. The CDR3 region has the DNA TGTGCCAGCAGTGTAGCGGGAGCGAATGAGCAGTTCTTC. Encoded protein: CASSVAGANEQFF.

The rearrangement uses TRBV20-1 and TRBJ2-2, with D maybe TRBD1 (5 bases). CDR3 length equals 11 residues. V was cut by 6 bases and J by 4 bases, with 6 bases left in between. Germline V lookup: CDR1 DFQATT, CDR2 SNEGSKA (reference sequence). The CDR3 protein is CSAQGTGELFF. The DNA for the CDR3 is TGCAGTGCCCAGGGCACCGGGGAGCTGTTTTTT.

The chain is built from TRBV29-1 and TRBJ2-5, with a weak D call TRBD2 (6 bases). The CDR3 has 14 residues. The germline V and J ends were trimmed by 0 bases and 3 bases, with 11 bases remaining between them. CDR1 SQVTM and CDR2 ANQGSEA come from the germline V gene. CDR3 DNA: TGCAGCGTTGAAGATCTGCCTAGCGAAGAGACCCAGTACTTC. Amino acids: CSVEDLPSEETQYF.

This clone was seen just once. V usage is TRBV4-1 and J usage is TRBJ2-7; TRBD2 matches at 13 bases. The germline gives CDR1 MGHRA, CDR2 YSYEKL. V lost 1 base and J lost 3; bases outside the gene matches: 3. There are 16 residues in the CDR3. The CDR3 reads CASSQVTSGGVYEQYF. DNA for the CDR3: TGCGCCAGCAGCCAAGTTACTAGCGGGGGGGTCTACGAGCAGTACTTC.

This clone was observed once. This chain links TRBV28 with TRBJ1-1; a possible D gene is TRBD1 (6 bases). This CDR3 has 13 amino acids. CDR1 MDHEN and CDR2 SYDVKM come from the germline V gene. Trimming stripped 6 bases from V and 5 bases from J, with 13 bases between. CDR3 residues: CASRSQGWTEAFF. The CDR3 coding sequence is TGTGCCAGCAGATCACAGGGCTGGACTGAAGCTTTCTTT. Filled out from reference TRBV28 and TRBJ1-1, the complete variable domain reads DVKVTQSSRYLVKRTGEKVFLECVQDMDHENMFWYRQDPGLGLRLIYFSYDVKMKEKGDIPEGYSVSREKKERFSLILESASTNQTSMYLCASRSQGWTEAFFGQGTRLTVV.

The chain has TRBV19 and TRBJ2-7; possible D gene TRBD2, 5 bases. Germline loops: CDR1 LNHDA, CDR2 SQIVND (reference sequence). Trimming cost V 4 bases and J 0 bases, with 13 bases left between them. The length of the CDR3 is 15 residues. The CDR3 region is CASSRTDAGSYEQYF. DNA for the CDR3: TGTGCCAGTAGTAGGACCGACGCGGGCTCCTACGAGCAGTACTTC.

This clone has only one observation. J is TRBJ2-5 and V is TRBV18; tentative D call: TRBD1 (6 bases). The germline CDR1 and CDR2 sequences are KGHSH and LQKENI. Trimming removed 6 bases at V and 5 bases at J, with 16 bases between. The CDR3 contains 14 residues. CDR3 sequence reads: CASSQDSASETQYF. For the CDR3, the DNA is TGTGCCAGCTCGCAGGACAGTGCCTCGGAGACCCAGTACTTC. The whole variable domain, remainder taken from reference TRBV18 and TRBJ2-5, is NAGVMQNPRHLVRRRGQEARLRCSPMKGHSHVYWYRQLPEEGLKFMVYLQKENIIDESGMPKERFSAEFPKEGPSILRIQQVVRGDSAAYFCASSQDSASETQYFGPGTRLLVL.

The chain uses TRBV30 and TRBJ1-1; no clear D gene. Germline V gene data show CDR1 as GTSNPN and CDR2 as SVGIG (reference sequence). Trimming removed 1 base from V and 7 bases from J, with 13 bases in between. The CDR3 contains 13 residues. This chain's CDR3 is CAWSGGSTVEAFF. The CDR3 coding sequence is TGTGCCTGGAGTGGCGGGAGTACAGTTGAAGCTTTCTTT.

The chain links TRBV5-1 to TRBJ1-1; 8 bases are a match to TRBD1. CDR1 SGHRS and CDR2 YFSETQ come from the germline V gene. Unmatched junction bases numbered 1, after V lost 3 bases and J lost 3 bases. The CDR3 has 13 residues. CDR3 loop: CASSSGQDTEAFF. The CDR3 bases are TGCGCCAGCAGCTCGGGACAGGACACTGAAGCTTTCTTT.

V usage is TRBV9 and J usage is TRBJ1-1, with TRBD1 as a possible D gene (6 bases). The V and J ends lost 0 bases and 5 bases respectively, with 17 bases between them. Germline lookup yields CDR1 SGDLS and CDR2 YYNGEE. CDR3 size: 16 residues. CDR3 region: CASSVASGAMGTEAFF. The CDR3 DNA sequence: TGTGCCAGCAGCGTAGCTTCAGGGGCAATGGGAACTGAAGCTTTCTTT.

V and J are TRBV5-1 and TRBJ2-7; 8 nucleotides agree with TRBD1. The V gene's germline CDR1 is SGHRS and CDR2 YFSETQ. The junction had 7 bases not matched to a gene; V was cut back by 2 bases and J by 3 bases. This CDR3 region has 15 residues. This chain's CDR3 is CASSFGQGGSYEQYF. The CDR3 DNA is TGCGCCAGCAGCTTTGGACAGGGTGGTAGCTACGAGCAGTACTTC.

The J gene is TRBJ1-5, the V gene TRBV27, with 7 bases matching TRBD1. Trimming at V came to 7 bases and at J to 3 bases, leaving 15 bases not matched to a gene. Germline V gene lookup returns CDR1 MNHEY and CDR2 SMNVEV (reference sequence). This CDR3 has 17 amino acids. CDR3 protein: CASKAWAETGINQPQHF. The CDR3, as DNA: TGTGCCAGCAAAGCCTGGGCCGAGACAGGGATCAATCAGCCCCAGCATTTT.

A single count supports this clone. The chain has TRBV15 and TRBJ1-1; possible D gene TRBD1, 5 bases. Germline-derived CDR1 and CDR2 are LNHNV and YYDKDF (reference sequence). V dropped 0 bases and J dropped 4 bases, with 12 bases sitting between them. The CDR3 spans 15 residues. The CDR3 DNA is TGTGCCACCAGCAGAGAGGTAACGGGGGGCACTGAAGCTTTCTTT. Translating it yields CATSREVTGGTEAFF.

The chain links TRBV5-4 to TRBJ2-5; TRBD2 might be the D (5 bases). Germline CDR1 is SGHNT and CDR2 is YYREEE (reference sequence). This CDR3 is built from 14 residues. The V end was cut by 0 bases, the J end by 1 base, with 7 bases between. DNA of the CDR3: TGTGCCAGCAGCTTGGGCGGGTTCCAAGAGACCCAGTACTTC. Protein: CASSLGGFQETQYF.

The CDR3 sequence: CASGTGSSGNTIYF. The CDR3 coding sequence is TGTGCCAGCGGGACAGGGAGCTCTGGAAACACCATATATTTT. The J gene is TRBJ1-3, the V gene TRBV9; TRBD1 agrees at 9 bases. There are 14 residues in the CDR3. V dropped 7 bases and J dropped 0; count of bases not matched to a gene: 2. Germline V gives CDR1 SGDLS, CDR2 YYNGEE.

This rearrangement joins TRBV29-1 to TRBJ2-5, with D hard to call. V was shortened by 3 bases and J by 4 bases, with 6 bases between the two germline ends. Germline CDR1 is SQVTM and CDR2 is ANQGSEA. The CDR3 has 11 residues. This CDR3 is CSVDGGETQYF. The CDR3 DNA follows: TGCAGCGTTGACGGTGGAGAGACCCAGTACTTC. The full variable domain, completed using reference TRBV29-1 and TRBJ2-5, is SAVISQKPSRDICQRGTSLTIQCQVDSQVTMMFWYRQQPGQSLTLIATANQGSEATYESGFVIDKFPISRPNLTFSTLTVSNMSPEDSSIYLCSVDGGETQYFGPGTRLLVL.